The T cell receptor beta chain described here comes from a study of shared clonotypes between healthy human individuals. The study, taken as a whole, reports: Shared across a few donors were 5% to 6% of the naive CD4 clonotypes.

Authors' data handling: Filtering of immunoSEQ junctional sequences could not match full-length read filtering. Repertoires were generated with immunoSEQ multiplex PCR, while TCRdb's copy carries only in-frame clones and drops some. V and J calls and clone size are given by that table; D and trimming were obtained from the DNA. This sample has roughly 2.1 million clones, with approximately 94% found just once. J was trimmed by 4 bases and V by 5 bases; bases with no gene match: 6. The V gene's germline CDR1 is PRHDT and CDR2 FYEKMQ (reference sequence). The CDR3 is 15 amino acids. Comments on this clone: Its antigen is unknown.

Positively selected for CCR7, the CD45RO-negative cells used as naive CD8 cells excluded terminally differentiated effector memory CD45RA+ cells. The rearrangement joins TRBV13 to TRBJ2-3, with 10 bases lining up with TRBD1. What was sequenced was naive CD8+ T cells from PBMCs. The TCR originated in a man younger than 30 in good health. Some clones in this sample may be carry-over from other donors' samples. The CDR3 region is CASSTAGQGPDTQYF. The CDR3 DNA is TGTGCCAGCAGCACCGCGGGACAGGGGCCAGATACGCAGTATTTT.